This TCR beta chain was recorded in a study of blood T cell repertoires in COVID-19. Study-level information: There were acute and convalescent COVID-19 samples, and they came from the United States, Italy and Spain. PBMCs, B-cell-depleted T cells, or T cells provided the cDNA or gDNA that made up the material.

In this sample, this clone turned up once. There are 11 residues in the CDR3. CDR1 and CDR2 (germline): SGHRS, YFSETQ. The V end lost 0 bases, the J end lost 10 bases, and 8 bases lay between the germline ends. In the source study's methods: Reference gene primer amplification gave estimated nucleated cell counts. Using immunoSEQ multiplex PCR, the repertoire was profiled, and TCRdb retains in-frame clones only, with some absent. Clonal size and the V and J genes are those of that table, whereas D and trimming came from the DNA. The data show fewer than 500,000 clones, with about 85% seen just once and about 0.7% held by the top ten. All enrollees were roughly 18 to 89 years old and from roughly 22 US areas.

This TCR was recovered from a woman under 30 who had recovered from COVID-19. The chain recombines TRBV5-1 with TRBJ2-7; D perhaps matches TRBD1 (6 bases). Sequenced material: PBMCs or T cells enriched from blood (not recorded which). The DNA of the CDR3 is TGCGCCAGCAGCTTGGAGGGGGATCAGTACTTC. It is translated as CASSLEGDQYF.